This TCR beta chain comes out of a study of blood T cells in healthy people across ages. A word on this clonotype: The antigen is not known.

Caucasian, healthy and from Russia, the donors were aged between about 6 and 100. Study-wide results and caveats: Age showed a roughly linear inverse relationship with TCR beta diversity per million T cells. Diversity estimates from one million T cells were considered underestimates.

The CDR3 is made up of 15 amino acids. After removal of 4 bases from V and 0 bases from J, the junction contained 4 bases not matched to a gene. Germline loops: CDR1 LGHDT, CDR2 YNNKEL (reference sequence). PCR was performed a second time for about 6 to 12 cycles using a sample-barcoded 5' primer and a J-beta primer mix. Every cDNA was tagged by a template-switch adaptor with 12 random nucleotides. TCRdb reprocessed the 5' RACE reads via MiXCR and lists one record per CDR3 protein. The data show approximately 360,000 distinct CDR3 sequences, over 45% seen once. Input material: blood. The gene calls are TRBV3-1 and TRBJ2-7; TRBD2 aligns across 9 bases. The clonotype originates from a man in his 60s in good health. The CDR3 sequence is CASSRLADISYEQYF. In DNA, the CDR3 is TGTGCCAGCAGCCGACTAGCGGACATCTCCTACGAGCAGTACTTC.